These 10 T cell receptor beta chains were sequenced from one sample in a study of T cell responses to AZD1222 COVID-19 vaccine. The protocol was immunoSEQ multiplex PCR, while the TCRdb copy is restricted to in-frame clones and leaves out a portion. The sample yields 150,000 to 250,000 clones, approximately 93% seen once. Sequenced here: peripheral blood, sampled 28 days after the second AZD1222 dose. The receptors here all came from an adult who received the AZD1222 COVID-19 vaccine.

The chain has TRBV2 and TRBJ1-2; D unresolved. V was trimmed by 3 bases and J by 8 bases, leaving 13 bases between them. The CDR3 runs 13 residues. Germline CDR1 and CDR2: SNHLY and FYNNEI. This CDR3 reads CASSDSAAVGYTF. The CDR3 coding sequence is TGTGCCAGCAGTGATTCGGCGGCAGTCGGCTACACCTTC.

The genes are TRBV2 and TRBJ1-5; D gene uncertain. Looked up from germline, CDR1 is SNHLY and CDR2 is FYNNEI. V was clipped by 6 bases and J by 9 bases, with 18 bases between them. This CDR3 has 14 amino acids. CDR3 nucleotide sequence: TGTGCCAGCAGGGCCCGTCCCGCGGCAGGGCCCCAGCATTTT. This translates into CASRARPAAGPQHF.

This clone was recorded once. The chain recombines TRBV5-1 with TRBJ1-3, with D unclear. Trimming stripped 4 bases from V and 4 bases from J, with 12 bases between. CDR1 is SGHRS and CDR2 is YFSETQ in the germline V gene. This CDR3 has 14 residues. Here the CDR3 DNA reads TGCGCCAGCAGCCGGGAAGGCTGGGGAAACACCATATATTTT. Translating gives CASSREGWGNTIYF.

The V gene is TRBV5-7, the J gene TRBJ1-2, with D unresolved. TRBV5-7 is given ORF status, its function remaining uncertain. V dropped 0 bases and J dropped 2 bases, with 11 bases sitting between them. The CDR3 runs 15 residues. This CDR3 reads CASSLAPRVNYGYTF. The CDR3, as DNA: TGTGCCAGCAGCTTGGCGCCTCGGGTAAACTATGGCTACACCTTC.

The chain has TRBV27 and TRBJ1-1; 10 bases match TRBD1. Germline CDR1 MNHEY, CDR2 SMNVEV (reference sequence). Trimming cost V 4 bases and J 4 bases; bases outside gene matches: 0. This CDR3 contains 13 residues. CDR3 sequence: CASSWDRGTEAFF. For the CDR3, the DNA is TGTGCCAGCAGTTGGGACAGGGGCACTGAAGCTTTCTTT.

The V gene is TRBV27, the J gene TRBJ1-1; 7 bases line up with TRBD1. Per the germline V gene, CDR1 is MNHEY and CDR2 is SMNVEV (reference sequence). V shed 2 bases and J 3 bases; nucleotides not matched to a gene: 12. The CDR3 length is 17 residues. The CDR3 protein is CASSLRTGPMWHTEAFF. CDR3 in DNA: TGTGCCAGCAGTTTACGGACAGGTCCTATGTGGCACACTGAAGCTTTCTTT.

The chain is built from TRBV3-1 (or the pseudogene TRBV3-2) and TRBJ1-5; D gene ambiguous. Trimming stripped 0 bases from V and 2 bases from J, with 14 bases between. CDR1 is LGHDT, CDR2 YNNKEL, per germline (reference sequence). The CDR3 spans 17 residues. Here the CDR3 reads CASSQDRAAIGNQPQHF. The CDR3 DNA sequence: TGTGCCAGCAGCCAAGATAGGGCAGCCATAGGCAATCAGCCCCAGCATTTT.

CDR3 sequence (DNA): TGCGCCAGCAGCTTTGGGGGTAGGGACAATCAGCCCCAGCATTTT. Encoded protein: CASSFGGRDNQPQHF. This chain links TRBV5-1 with TRBJ1-5; D is possibly TRBD1 (5 bases). CDR3 length: 15 residues. Germline loops: CDR1 SGHRS, CDR2 YFSETQ. Trimming shortened V by 2 bases and J by 3 bases, and 12 bases separated the two germline ends.

The CDR3 region has the DNA TGTGCCAGCAGCGAAGGGGTAGGGAATCAGCCCCAGCATTTT. It codes for CASSEGVGNQPQHF. The genes are TRBV3-1 (or the pseudogene TRBV3-2) and TRBJ1-5; weak D call: TRBD1 (5 bases). Looked up from germline, CDR1 is LGHDT and CDR2 is YNNKEL (reference sequence). The V end was cut by 5 bases, the J end by 4 bases, with 12 bases between. The CDR3 runs 14 residues.

This rearrangement joins TRBV28 to TRBJ1-6; 7 bases are a match to TRBD1. The germline CDR1 and CDR2 sequences are MDHEN and SYDVKM. The CDR3 loop spans 19 amino acids. The V segment lost 6 bases and the J segment 0 bases; nucleotides outside the gene matches: 14. Written as DNA, the CDR3 is TGTGCCAGCAGCCCCAGCCGGGACAGACTTCGCTCCTATAATTCACCCCTCCACTTT. This translates into CASSPSRDRLRSYNSPLHF.